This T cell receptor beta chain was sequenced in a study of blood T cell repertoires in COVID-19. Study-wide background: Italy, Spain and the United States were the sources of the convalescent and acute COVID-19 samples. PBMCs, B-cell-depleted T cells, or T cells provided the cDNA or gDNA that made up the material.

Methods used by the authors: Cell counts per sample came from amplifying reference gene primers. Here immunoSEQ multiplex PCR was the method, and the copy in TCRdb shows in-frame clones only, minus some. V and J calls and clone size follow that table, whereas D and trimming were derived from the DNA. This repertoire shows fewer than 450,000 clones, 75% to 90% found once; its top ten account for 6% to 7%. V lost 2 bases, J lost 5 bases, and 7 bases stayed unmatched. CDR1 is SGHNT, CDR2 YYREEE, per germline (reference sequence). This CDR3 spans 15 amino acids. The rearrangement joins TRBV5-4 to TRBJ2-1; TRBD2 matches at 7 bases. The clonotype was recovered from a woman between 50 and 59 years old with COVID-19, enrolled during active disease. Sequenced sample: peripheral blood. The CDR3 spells CASSFRDYNDNEQFF. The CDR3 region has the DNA TGTGCCAGCAGCTTCCGGGACTACAACGACAATGAGCAGTTCTTC.